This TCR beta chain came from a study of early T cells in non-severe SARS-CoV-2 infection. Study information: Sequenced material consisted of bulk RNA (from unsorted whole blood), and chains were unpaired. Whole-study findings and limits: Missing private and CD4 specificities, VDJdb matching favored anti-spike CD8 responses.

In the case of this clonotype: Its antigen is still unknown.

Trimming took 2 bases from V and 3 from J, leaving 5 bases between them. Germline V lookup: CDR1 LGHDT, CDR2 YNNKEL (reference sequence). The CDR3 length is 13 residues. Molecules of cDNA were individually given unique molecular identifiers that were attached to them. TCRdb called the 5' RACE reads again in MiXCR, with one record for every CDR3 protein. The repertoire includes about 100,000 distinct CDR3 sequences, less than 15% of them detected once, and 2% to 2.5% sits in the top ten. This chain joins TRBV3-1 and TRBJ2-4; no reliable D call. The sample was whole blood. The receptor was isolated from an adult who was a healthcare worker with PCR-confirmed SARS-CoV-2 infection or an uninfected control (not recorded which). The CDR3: CASSQHGKNIQYF. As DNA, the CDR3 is TGTGCCAGCAGCCAACATGGCAAAAACATTCAGTACTTC.